The 3 T cell receptor beta chains below all came from one sample that was sequenced in a study of cytomegalovirus exposure and HLA in healthy donors (dated by TCRdb to 2016 to 2017). The library was prepared using the immunoSEQ multiplex PCR assay. For the multiplex PCR, a mixture combining 60 forward primers for TCR Vbeta segments and 13 reverse primers for TCR Jbeta segments was used. The immuneACCESS repertoire file appears here via TCRdb, limited to in-frame rearrangements. These files lack a portion of the clones; in checked studies, under half of the deficit traces to unresolved V genes, and the cause of the others is not known. In this sample the table shows 55,000 to 85,000 clones, approximately 75% of which occur a single time. Roughly 12% of the sample belongs to the ten largest clones. The sequenced sample consisted of PBMCs. The receptors originated from a woman in her thirties or forties in good health and CMV-seropositive.

This clone has a handful of counts. The chain is built from TRBV5-1 and TRBJ1-1; D is perhaps TRBD1 (6 bases). This CDR3 is 14 amino acids long. Trimming took 4 bases from V and 3 from J, leaving 13 bases between them. Germline CDR1 is SGHRS and CDR2 is YFSETQ. The CDR3 region is CASSRGGGDTEAFF. In DNA form, the CDR3 reads TGCGCCAGCAGCAGGGGGGGAGGGGACACTGAAGCTTTCTTT.

The rearrangement links TRBV9 to TRBJ1-1; weak D call: TRBD1 (6 bases). With 0 bases removed from V and 1 base from J, the gap between germline ends came to 7 bases. The CDR3 loop spans 14 amino acids. Germline-derived CDR1 and CDR2 are SGDLS and YYNGEE. The CDR3 sequence: CASSVEGQNTEAFF. DNA of the CDR3: TGTGCCAGCAGCGTAGAGGGACAGAACACTGAAGCTTTCTTT.

A word on this clone: The junction departs from germline at one end; a sequencing error may be responsible. This chain links TRBV7-9 with TRBJ1-1, with a possible D match to TRBD1 (5 bases). The CDR3 totals 12 residues. Germline-derived CDR1 and CDR2 are SEHNR and FQNEAQ (reference sequence). CDR3 in DNA: TGTTCCAGCGGGAGGGTCAGGGCTGAAGCTTTCTTT. Translated, it gives CSSGRVRAEAFF.